The rows below give T cell receptor beta chains drawn from one sample of a study of beta chain features in type 1 diabetes. Sequenced by immunoSEQ multiplex PCR; TCRdb stores in-frame clones only, minus some. The table includes a few hundred thousand clones, 8.5% to 10% detected once. Input material: central memory CD4+ T cells from blood. These receptors all stem from a man aged 25-40 years with type 1 diabetes. Both conserved end residues are part of each CDR3. D genes are given only for firm matches. Size is stated for part of the rows, as once, few or many counts, or as a class when the clone is expanded.

>TRBJ2-7|TRBV19|NA|11|NA
TGTGCCAGTAGTATATCGGGCGAGCAGTACTTC
CASSISGEQYF
>TRBJ1-5|TRBV28|NA|14|TRBD1
TGTGCCAGCAGTCTCGGACAGGCCCTACAGCCCCAGCATTTT
CASSLGQALQPQHF
>TRBJ1-5|TRBV14|few|13|NA
TGTGCCAGCAGCCAAGATGAAATACAGCCCCAGCATTTT
CASSQDEIQPQHF
>TRBJ1-1|TRBV28|NA|15|NA
TGTGCCAGCAGTCAGCAGGGGCGGGGGAACACTGAAGCTTTCTTT
CASSQQGRGNTEAFF
>TRBJ2-7|TRBV29-1|few|12|TRBD2
TGCAGCGCCCGGACTAGCGGCTACGAGCAGTACTTC
CSARTSGYEQYF
>TRBJ2-6|TRBV11-1|NA|18|TRBD1
TGTGCCAGCAGCCCCACGGGACAGATAAGCTCTGGGGCCAACGTCCTGACTTTC
CASSPTGQISSGANVLTF
>TRBJ1-4|TRBV6-1|NA|16|NA
TGTGCCAGCAGTGAACTTCAGGGGTCGACTAATGAAAAACTGTTTTTT
CASSELQGSTNEKLFF
>TRBJ1-2|TRBV6-6|NA|14|NA
TGTGCCAGCAGTTACACACTATCTGAGGATGGCTACACCTTC
CASSYTLSEDGYTF
>TRBJ2-4|TRBV2|many|14|TRBD1
TGTGCCAGCAGTGACGACGACAGGGGAAACATTCAGTACTTC
CASSDDDRGNIQYF
>TRBJ1-5|TRBV25-1|few|13|NA
TGTGCCAGCAGTGAATTTAGCGGGCAGCCCCAGCATTTT
CASSEFSGQPQHF
>TRBJ2-1|TRBV5-1|NA|14|TRBD2
TGCGCCAGCAGCCTAGCGGGACTTGGCAATGAGCAGTTCTTC
CASSLAGLGNEQFF
>TRBJ2-2|TRBV2|many|17|NA
TGTGCCAGCAGTTCCATACGGGGGGCGTACGGACCCGGGGAGCTGTTTTTT
CASSSIRGAYGPGELFF
>TRBJ2-2|TRBV11-3|NA|14|TRBD2
TGTGCCAGTGGGGGAGCGGGACGCACCGGGGAGCTGTTTTTT
CASGGAGRTGELFF
>TRBJ2-1|TRBV7-9|NA|16|TRBD1
TGTGCCAGCAGCTTAGACGGGACAGGGGATCGGAATGAGCAGTTCTTC
CASSLDGTGDRNEQFF
>TRBJ2-3|TRBV9|NA|15|TRBD2
TGTGCCACCGGCTCCGGGACTAGGTACACAGATACGCAGTATTTT
CATGSGTRYTDTQYF
>TRBJ2-7|TRBV6-5|NA|13|TRBD1
TGTGCCAGCAGTCCCCGGGACAGGGATCGGCAGTACTTC
CASSPRDRDRQYF
>TRBJ2-5|TRBV4-1|few|16|TRBD1
TGCGCCAGCAGCCGGTACCAGGGACAGGGTGTCGGGACCCAGTACTTC
CASSRYQGQGVGTQYF
>TRBJ1-2|TRBV7-3|NA|15|NA
TGTGCCAGCAGCCAGAGACAGGAGCAGACGGGTGGCTACACCTTC
CASSQRQEQTGGYTF
>TRBJ2-3|TRBV5-1|few|15|NA
TGCGCCAGCAGCGACAGATATTCGAGCACAGATACGCAGTATTTT
CASSDRYSSTDTQYF
>TRBJ2-1|TRBV9|NA|16|TRBD2
TGTGCCAGCAGCGCATCGACCGGGACTAGCAACGATGAGCAGTTCTTC
CASSASTGTSNDEQFF
>TRBJ2-7|TRBV7-9|few|13|NA
TGTGCCAGCAGCTTAGTGGGGGTCTACGAGCAGTACTTC
CASSLVGVYEQYF
>TRBJ1-1|TRBV29-1|few|13|NA
TGCAGCGTTGCCCGCCTATTGAACACTGAAGCTTTCTTT
CSVARLLNTEAFF
>TRBJ2-3|TRBV7-9|few|16|TRBD2
TGTGCCAGCAGCTCCATAGCGGGAGTGAGTACAGATACGCAGTATTTT
CASSSIAGVSTDTQYF
>TRBJ2-7|TRBV7-2|many|16|TRBD2
TGTGCCAGCAGCTTAGCGGGTAGCGGGAGCTCCTACGAGCAGTACTTC
CASSLAGSGSSYEQYF
>TRBJ1-1|TRBV6-6|NA|13|NA
TGTGCCAGCAGATTCGGGGGTATGAGGGAAGCTTTCTTT
CASRFGGMREAFF
>TRBJ1-2|TRBV9|many|13|NA
TGTGCCAGCAGCGTGGACGGAAACTATGGCTACACCTTC
CASSVDGNYGYTF
>TRBJ2-2|TRBV4-1|few|18|TRBD2
TGCGCCAGCAGCCGCCGCCTAGCGGGATCGGGTGTGACCGGGGAGCTGTTTTTT
CASSRRLAGSGVTGELFF
>TRBJ2-7|TRBV11-2|NA|14|NA
TGTGCCAGCAGCTCCCCCCAGGGTGGGGACGAGCAGTACTTC
CASSSPQGGDEQYF
>TRBJ1-2|TRBV4-1|NA|16|TRBD1
TGCGCCAGCAGCCAAGTGACGTCACAGGGGGCGGAGGGCTACACCTTC
CASSQVTSQGAEGYTF